Each of the 27 T cell receptor beta chains below was sequenced from the same sample in a study of tumor and adjacent non-tumor tissue in lung cancer. TCRbeta libraries were built with three rounds of nested PCR, modified from ARM-PCR. TCRdb itself ran the multiplex PCR reads through MiXCR, one entry per CDR3 protein. Here the sample spans over 110,000 distinct CDR3 sequences, approximately 66% being singletons. This sample's RNA came from whole unsorted tissue. Specimen: lung tumor tissue. These receptors were collected from a man aged 55 to 70 with small cell lung cancer.

A note on this clonotype: This may be a read error: a much more frequent sequence differs by one nucleotide. The CDR3 loop reads CASSPGHPNYEQYF. The CDR3 bases are TGTGCCAGCAGTCCGGGACACCCAAATTACGAGCAGTACTTC. V is TRBV6-6 and J is TRBJ2-7; D is perhaps TRBD1 (6 bases). Between the trimmed V and J ends, which lost 5 bases and 4 bases, there was a span of 15 bases. The CDR3 covers 14 residues. The germline CDR1 and CDR2 sequences are MNHNY and SVGAGI (reference sequence).

With regard to this clonotype: One end of the junction varies from germline; a read error may be responsible. This rearrangement joins TRBV20-1 to TRBJ2-3, with 8 bases lining up with TRBD2. The CDR3 covers 16 residues. Germline V gene sequence: CDR1 DFQATT, CDR2 SNEGSKA (reference sequence). CDR3 sequence reads: CNARDVTSVRYDTQYF. CDR3 nucleotide sequence: TGCAATGCTAGAGATGTGACTAGCGTGAGATACGATACGCAGTATTTT.

This clonotype was seen at least ten times. The chain recombines TRBV12-3 or TRBV12-4 with TRBJ2-1; TRBD1 or TRBD2 may be the D gene (6 bases each). The ends were cut back, 7 bases at V and 3 bases at J, with 16 bases in the middle. The CDR3 spans 15 residues. Written as DNA, the CDR3 is TGTGCCAGCACACGGGCGAGGGGGGACTACAATGAGCAGTTCTTC. The encoded protein is CASTRARGDYNEQFF.

A word on this clonotype: Its ends do not fully match the called genes, so a read error is possible. The J gene is TRBJ2-1, the V gene TRBV20-1; D gene uncertain. Germline V gene sequence: CDR1 DFQATT, CDR2 SNEGSKA (reference sequence). The CDR3 runs to 15 residues. CDR3 residues: CSARDVLMSYNDQFF. CDR3 bases: TGCAGTGCTAGAGATGTCTTAATGTCCTACAATGATCAGTTCTTC.

As to this clonotype: A much larger clone lies one base from this, so it may be a read error. The gene calls are TRBV4-1 and TRBJ1-2, with a possible D match to TRBD1 (6 bases). This CDR3 contains 17 residues. The V end lost 1 base, the J end lost 8 bases, and 23 bases lay between the germline ends. Germline CDR1 reads MGHRA; CDR2 reads YSYEKL. The CDR3 bases are TGCGCCAGCAGCCAAGTCTCTCGTGGAGCAGGGGTAAGCGGCTACACCTTC. Translation gives CASSQVSRGAGVSGYTF.

This clonotype qualifies as medium-sized. The V call is TRBV6-5, the J call TRBJ2-1, with D possibly matching TRBD1 (6 bases). Per the germline V gene, CDR1 is MNHEY and CDR2 is SVGAGI. V was pared by 1 base and J by 9 bases, with 13 bases between. This CDR3 has 14 amino acids. The CDR3 DNA is TGTGCCAGCAGTTACTTGACAGGCAGGGGTGAGCAGTTCTTC. It encodes CASSYLTGRGEQFF.

The chain links TRBV5-6 to TRBJ2-7, with D maybe TRBD2 (6 bases). Per germline, CDR1 SGHDT and CDR2 YYEEEE. The CDR3 is 14 amino acids. Trimming took 0 bases from V and 5 from J, leaving 12 bases between them. The CDR3 spells CASSLVGWGDEQYF. CDR3 in DNA: TGTGCCAGCAGCTTGGTGGGCTGGGGGGACGAGCAGTACTTC.

The chain combines TRBV4-1 with TRBJ1-4, with D tentatively TRBD1 (5 bases). This CDR3 comprises 13 residues. Trimming took 4 bases from V and 7 from J, leaving 10 bases between them. Germline-derived CDR1 and CDR2 are MGHRA and YSYEKL. CDR3 sequence: CASSLLGGEKLFF. The CDR3 DNA is TGCGCCAGCAGCCTCCTCGGGGGTGAAAAACTGTTTTTT.

The rearrangement links TRBV19 to TRBJ1-4; unclear D gene. V was clipped by 5 bases and J by 14 bases, with 15 bases between them. CDR3 length: 12 residues. Looked up from germline, CDR1 is LNHDA and CDR2 is SQIVND (reference sequence). The CDR3 protein is CASSRPLGRLFF. The CDR3 region has the DNA TGTGCCAGTAGTCGGCCTCTTGGGAGGCTGTTTTTT.

This chain links TRBV10-2 with TRBJ2-1; tentatively, D is TRBD2 (5 bases). This CDR3 is 14 amino acids long. Per the germline V gene, CDR1 is WSHSY and CDR2 is SAAADI. V gave up 2 bases and J gave up 2 bases, with 7 bases separating them. The CDR3 DNA sequence: TGCGCCAGCAGTGAGGGGAGCGCCTACAATGAGCAGTTCTTC. It yields the protein CASSEGSAYNEQFF.

Of note for this clonotype: Mismatch with germline at one junction end may stem from a read error. The chain carries TRBV12-3 or TRBV12-4 and TRBJ2-2; 7 positions match TRBD1. CDR3 length equals 15 residues. This CDR3 reads CDSSFSGTDIGELFF. The CDR3 DNA reads as TGTGACAGCAGTTTCTCTGGGACAGACATCGGGGAGTTGTTTTTT.

A few counts support this clonotype. Since the CDR3 does not end with the conserved phenylalanine or tryptophan, this likely comes from a read error. In nucleotides, the CDR3 is TGTGCCAGCAGCTTTCGGGGGTCCAGGGCTAGCACAGATACGCAGTATTTG. Protein product: CASSFRGSRASTDTQYL. This chain connects TRBV11-3 to TRBJ2-3; perhaps TRBD2 as D (6 bases). Trimming took off 3 bases at V and 0 bases at J, with 16 bases between the two ends. The CDR3 has 17 residues. CDR1 is SGHNT and CDR2 is YENEEA in the germline V gene.

This chain links TRBV6-1 with TRBJ2-3; tentatively, D is TRBD1 (5 bases). Trimming pared 2 bases from V and 6 bases from J, leaving 9 bases between. There are 13 residues in the CDR3. Germline CDR1 and CDR2: MNHNS and SASEGT. This CDR3 is CASSEQDTDTQYF. CDR3 nucleotides: TGTGCCAGCAGTGAACAGGACACCGATACGCAGTATTTT.

Notes on this clonotype: Likely a read error: the CDR3 ends without its conserved phenylalanine or tryptophan. The chain couples TRBV4-2 to TRBJ2-1, with TRBD2 matching over 8 bases. Unmatched junction bases numbered 10, after V lost 1 base and J lost 8 bases. Per germline, CDR1 LGHNA and CDR2 YNFKEQ. The CDR3 consists of 16 residues. In nucleotides, the CDR3 is TGTGCCAGCAGCCAAGCTGTGGCGGGAGGTCTATATGAGCAGTTCCTC. Its translation is CASSQAVAGGLYEQFL.

Comments on this clonotype: The junction differs from germline at one of its ends, possibly a read error. V usage is TRBV5-6 and J usage is TRBJ2-3, with a tentative D call TRBD1 (5 bases). CDR1 and CDR2 (germline): SGHDT, YYEEEE. The CDR3 loop spans 15 amino acids. The CDR3 DNA is TGTGTCAGCAGCTTGCTGGGGCGGAACACGGATACGCAGTATTTT. It codes for CVSSLLGRNTDTQYF. Filled out from reference TRBV5-6 and TRBJ2-3, the complete variable domain reads DAGVTQSPTHLIKTRGQQVTLRCSPKSGHDTVSWYQQALGQGPQFIFQYYEEEERQRGNFPDRFSGHQFPNYSSELNVNALLLGDSALYLCVSSLLGRNTDTQYFGPGTRLTVL.

The CDR3 sequence is CASSYSDEVNTGELFF. For the CDR3, the DNA is TGTGCCAGCAGTTACTCGGACGAGGTGAACACCGGGGAGCTGTTTTTT. This chain links TRBV6-5 with TRBJ2-2; unclear D gene. Trimming removed 0 bases at V and 1 base at J, with 9 bases between. Germline loops: CDR1 MNHEY, CDR2 SVGAGI. The CDR3 length is 16 residues.

A remark on this clonotype: The junction differs from germline at one of its ends, possibly a read error. Here the CDR3 reads CATSHPHRDRGLEKLFF. As DNA, the CDR3 is TGTGCCACCAGCCACCCCCACAGGGACAGGGGGCTGGAAAAACTGTTTTTT. This rearrangement joins TRBV4-2 to TRBJ1-4; 12 bases map to TRBD1. Germline V CDR1 and CDR2: LGHNA, YNFKEQ. The length of the CDR3 is 17 residues.

A word on this clonotype: Since a much larger clone is just one base distant, this may be a read error. The CDR3 DNA is TGTGCCAGCAGCTCGCGTAGGACACAAACTTTCAACACTGAAGCTTCCTTT. This sequence encodes CASSSRRTQTFNTEASF. V gene TRBV12-3 or TRBV12-4 combines with J gene TRBJ1-1, with a tentative D call TRBD1 (5 bases). The CDR3 has 17 amino acids.

This clonotype was detected only a few times. Because the CDR3 is missing its conserved closing phenylalanine or tryptophan, this is likely a read error. The chain is built from TRBV6-5 and TRBJ2-2; D unresolved. Germline V lookup: CDR1 MNHEY, CDR2 SVGAGI. The CDR3 runs 15 residues. In DNA form, the CDR3 reads TGTGCCAGCCGCGGCGTGGGTCCGAACACTGGGGAGCTGTTTTTA. This translates into CASRGVGPNTGELFL.

The V gene is TRBV2, the J gene TRBJ1-5; unclear D gene. The V gene lost 3 bases and the J gene lost 4 bases, with 10 bases spanning the gap. The CDR3 sequence is 14 residues long. The V gene's germline CDR1 is SNHLY and CDR2 FYNNEI. CDR3 sequence: CASSERTGNQPQHF. The CDR3 DNA is TGTGCCAGCAGTGAGAGGACGGGGAATCAGCCCCAGCATTTT.

This chain links TRBV5-1 with TRBJ2-7; D may be TRBD2 (6 bases). The CDR3 consists of 15 residues. V lost 3 bases and J lost 2, with 15 bases in between. Germline V lookup: CDR1 SGHRS, CDR2 YFSETQ. The CDR3 DNA reads TGCGCCAGCAGCTCCATACTAGCAGGAACCTACGAGCAGTACTTC. Its protein product is CASSSILAGTYEQYF.

For this clonotype: This could be a read error, since a much larger clone is one nucleotide away. The conserved phenylalanine or tryptophan is not found at the CDR3 terminus, so this likely reflects a read error. The chain recombines TRBV29-1 with TRBJ2-3; weak D call: TRBD1 (5 bases). This CDR3 has 14 residues. With 0 bases removed from V and 6 bases from J, the gap between germline ends came to 13 bases. Germline V gene lookup returns CDR1 SQVTM and CDR2 ANQGSEA. The CDR3 spells CSVEDRKGRDTQYL. CDR3 nucleotide sequence: TGCAGCGTTGAAGATCGGAAGGGGCGGGATACGCAGTATCTT.

The chain employs TRBV21-1 and TRBJ2-3. TRBV21-1 is shown as a pseudogene. The CDR3 runs to 16 residues. The CDR3 is CASSRLGLPGTDTQYF. Written as DNA, the CDR3 is TGTGCCAGCAGCAGGTTAGGCTTACCTGGCACAGATACGCAGTATTTT.

This clonotype was counted ten times or more. The chain is built from TRBV11-3 and TRBJ2-1; D not resolved. The V gene's germline CDR1 is SGHNT and CDR2 YENEEA. The CDR3 is 14 amino acids. V lost 1 base, J lost 7 bases, and 11 bases lay in between. The DNA of the CDR3 is TGTGCCAGCAGCTTAGGAGAGCTGGGTAATGAGCAGTTCTTC. Its protein product is CASSLGELGNEQFF.

V is TRBV20-1 and J is TRBJ1-1; the D gene is possibly TRBD1 (5 bases). The CDR3 extends over 13 amino acids. The germline CDR1 and CDR2 sequences are DFQATT and SNEGSKA (reference sequence). V was pared by 8 bases and J by 5 bases, with 18 bases between. CDR3 sequence: CSTPIPGQTEAFF. DNA of the CDR3: TGCAGTACCCCAATTCCAGGGCAAACTGAAGCTTTCTTT.

This sequence joins TRBV5-1 and TRBJ2-2; D might be TRBD1 (5 bases). Germline CDR1 reads SGHRS; CDR2 reads YFSETQ. Trimming took off 9 bases at V and 6 bases at J, with 21 bases between the two ends. The CDR3 length is 15 residues. The CDR3 loop is CATSLGALGAGELFF. The CDR3 DNA reads as TGCGCCACCTCTCTAGGGGCGCTAGGGGCCGGGGAGCTGTTTTTT.

Note on this clonotype: It is likely a read error, because the conserved phenylalanine at the end of the CDR3 is missing. CDR3 bases: TGTACCAGCAGCTTCGTTTCTCCCCCCCACAATGAGCAGTTCTAC. It encodes CTSSFVSPPHNEQFY. V usage is TRBV11-2 and J usage is TRBJ2-1, with no clear D. The CDR3 spans 15 residues. Germline lookup yields CDR1 SGHAT and CDR2 FQNNGV.